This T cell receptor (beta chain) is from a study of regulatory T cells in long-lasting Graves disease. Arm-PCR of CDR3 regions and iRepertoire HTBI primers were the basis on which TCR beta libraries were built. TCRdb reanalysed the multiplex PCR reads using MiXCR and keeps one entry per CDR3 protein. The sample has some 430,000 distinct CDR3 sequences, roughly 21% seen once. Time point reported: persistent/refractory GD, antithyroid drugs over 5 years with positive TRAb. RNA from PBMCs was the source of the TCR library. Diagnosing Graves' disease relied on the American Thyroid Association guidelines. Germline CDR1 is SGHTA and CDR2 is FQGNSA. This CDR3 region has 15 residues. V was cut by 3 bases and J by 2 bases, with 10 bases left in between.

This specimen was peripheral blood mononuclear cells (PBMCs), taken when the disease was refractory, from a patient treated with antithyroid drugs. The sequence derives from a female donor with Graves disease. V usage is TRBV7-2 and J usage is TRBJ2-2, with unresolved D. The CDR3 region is CASSFFGSNTGELFF. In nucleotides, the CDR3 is TGTGCCAGCAGCTTCTTTGGCAGTAACACCGGGGAGCTGTTTTTT.